The next 10 T cell receptor beta chains were all read from a single sample in a study of T-cell memory formation after mild COVID-19. TCRdb independently ran MiXCR on the 5' RACE reads; one entry per CDR3 protein. The sample yields approximately 250,000 distinct CDR3 sequences, 15% to 20% seen once. Input material: PBMCs or a T cell subset sorted from them (not recorded which). These receptors were obtained from a man aged 18-30 years who had mild COVID-19 (a few samples of this study predate the infection). Cell type and time point are not known.

This clonotype was counted only a few times. The CDR3 DNA sequence: TGCGCCAGCAGTGAGTTACCGCCGACAGCCCGAACACAATACAATGAGCAGTTCTTC. Translating it yields CASSELPPTARTQYNEQFF. This rearrangement joins TRBV10-2 to TRBJ2-1; D might be TRBD1 (5 bases). The CDR3 spans 19 residues. Germline V gene lookup returns CDR1 WSHSY and CDR2 SAAADI. The germline V and J ends were trimmed by 1 base and 4 bases, with 23 bases remaining between them.

This clonotype came up a few times. The V gene is TRBV4-1, the J gene TRBJ2-2, with D uncertain. There are 14 residues in the CDR3. In germline, CDR1 is MGHRA, CDR2 YSYEKL. The germline V and J ends were trimmed by 4 bases and 3 bases, with 9 bases remaining between them. In DNA, the CDR3 is TGCGCCAGCAGCCTTCGGCAGTACACCGGGGAGCTGTTTTTT. This codes for CASSLRQYTGELFF.

V gene TRBV9 combines with J gene TRBJ2-3; TRBD2 matches at 9 bases. Germline V gene data show CDR1 as SGDLS and CDR2 as YYNGEE. This CDR3 contains 15 residues. V shed 0 bases and J 4 bases; nucleotides not matched to a gene: 3. The CDR3 nucleotides are TGTGCCAGCAGCGTAGGACTAGCGGCGCCAGATACGCAGTATTTT. Its protein product is CASSVGLAAPDTQYF.

In its sample, this clonotype was seen a few times. CDR3 DNA sequence: TGTGCCAGCAGTTTTCAGCGGGGGCCCCGCGATACGCAGTATTTT. Translated, it gives CASSFQRGPRDTQYF. The gene calls are TRBV6-5 and TRBJ2-3; 8 nucleotides line up with TRBD2. V was pared by 4 bases and J by 6 bases, with 9 bases of the junction left unmatched. CDR3 length: 15 amino acids. Germline-derived CDR1 and CDR2 are MNHEY and SVGAGI.

This chain uses TRBV18 with TRBJ2-1, with 8 bases that match TRBD1. V shed 8 bases and J 6 bases; nucleotides not matched to a gene: 6. CDR1 KGHSH and CDR2 LQKENI come from the germline V gene. The CDR3 is made up of 13 amino acids. In nucleotides, the CDR3 is TGTGCCAGCCGGACAGGACAGGGCAATGAGCAGTTCTTC. It encodes CASRTGQGNEQFF. Complete variable domain (other parts from reference TRBV18 and TRBJ2-1): NAGVMQNPRHLVRRRGQEARLRCSPMKGHSHVYWYRQLPEEGLKFMVYLQKENIIDESGMPKERFSAEFPKEGPSILRIQQVVRGDSAAYFCASRTGQGNEQFFGPGTRLTVL.

In its sample, this clonotype was seen many times. The J gene is TRBJ2-1, the V gene TRBV20-1; D may match TRBD1 or TRBD2 (5 bases each). Germline CDR1 and CDR2: DFQATT and SNEGSKA (reference sequence). The length of the CDR3 is 14 residues. The V and J ends lost 3 bases and 8 bases respectively, with 17 bases between them. The CDR3 protein is CSASGGYVGDEQFF. Here the CDR3 DNA reads TGCAGTGCTAGTGGGGGTTACGTCGGCGATGAGCAGTTCTTC.

This clonotype was found many times. The chain carries TRBV6-2 or TRBV6-3 and TRBJ1-1; D is undetermined. V lost 6 bases, J lost 3 bases, and 5 bases lay in between. There are 11 residues in the CDR3. In germline, CDR1 is MNHEY, CDR2 SVGEGT. CDR3 amino acids: CASSAHTEAFF. The CDR3 DNA reads as TGTGCCAGCAGCGCGCACACTGAAGCTTTCTTT.

This clonotype has just a few counts. The chain recombines TRBV6-6 with TRBJ2-1, with 11 bases aligning to TRBD2. The V segment lost 6 bases and the J segment 4 bases; nucleotides outside the gene matches: 5. CDR1 and CDR2 (germline): MNHNY, SVGAGI (reference sequence). This CDR3 comprises 15 residues. The CDR3 coding sequence is TGTGCCAGCAGAGCTAGCGGGGGGATATACAATGAGCAGTTCTTC. This gives the protein CASRASGGIYNEQFF.

The genes are TRBV5-1 and TRBJ2-7; D is tentatively TRBD1 or TRBD2 (5 bases each). The V and J ends lost 0 bases and 3 bases respectively, with 13 bases between them. Germline lookup yields CDR1 SGHRS and CDR2 YFSETQ. The CDR3 is made up of 15 amino acids. The CDR3 region has the DNA TGCGCCAGCAGCTTGGGGGACCCTCGAAACTACGAGCAGTACTTC. Its protein product is CASSLGDPRNYEQYF.

The chain carries TRBV30 and TRBJ1-2, with D maybe TRBD1 (6 bases). Germline assignment: CDR1 GTSNPN and CDR2 SVGIG (reference sequence). The CDR3 consists of 12 residues. V lost 2 bases and J 4 bases, leaving 8 bases between the germline ends. The CDR3 DNA is TGTGCCTGGAGTCGACAGGTCTATGGCTACACCTTC. Translation gives CAWSRQVYGYTF.